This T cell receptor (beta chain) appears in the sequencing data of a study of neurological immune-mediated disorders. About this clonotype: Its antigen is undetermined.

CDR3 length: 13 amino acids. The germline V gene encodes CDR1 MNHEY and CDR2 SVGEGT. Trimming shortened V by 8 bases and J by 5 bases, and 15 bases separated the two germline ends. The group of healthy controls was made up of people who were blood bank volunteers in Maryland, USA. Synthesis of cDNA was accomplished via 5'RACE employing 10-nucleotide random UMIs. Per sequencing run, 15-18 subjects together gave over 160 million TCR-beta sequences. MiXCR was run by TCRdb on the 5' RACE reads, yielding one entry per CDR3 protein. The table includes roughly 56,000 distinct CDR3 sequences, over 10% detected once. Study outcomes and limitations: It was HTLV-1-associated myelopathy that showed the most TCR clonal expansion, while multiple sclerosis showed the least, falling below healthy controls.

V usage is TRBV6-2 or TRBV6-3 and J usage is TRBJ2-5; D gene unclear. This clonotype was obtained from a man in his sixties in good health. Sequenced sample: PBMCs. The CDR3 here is CASAHPPVETQYF. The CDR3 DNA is TGTGCCAGCGCCCATCCTCCGGTCGAGACCCAGTACTTC.